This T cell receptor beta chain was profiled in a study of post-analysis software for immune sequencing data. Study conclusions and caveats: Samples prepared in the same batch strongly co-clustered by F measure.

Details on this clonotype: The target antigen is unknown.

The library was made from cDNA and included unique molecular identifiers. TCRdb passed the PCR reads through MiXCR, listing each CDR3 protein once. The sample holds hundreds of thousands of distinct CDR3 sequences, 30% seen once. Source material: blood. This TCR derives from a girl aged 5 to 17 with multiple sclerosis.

The CDR3 DNA reads as TGTGCCACCCGGACTAGCGGGGCCAATGAGCAGTTCTTC. Its protein is CATRTSGANEQFF. The chain carries TRBV28 and TRBJ2-1; TRBD2 agrees at 12 bases. The length of the CDR3 is 13 residues. The V and J ends lost 10 bases and 6 bases, in that order; junction bases with no gene match: 4. Germline V lookup: CDR1 MDHEN, CDR2 SYDVKM.